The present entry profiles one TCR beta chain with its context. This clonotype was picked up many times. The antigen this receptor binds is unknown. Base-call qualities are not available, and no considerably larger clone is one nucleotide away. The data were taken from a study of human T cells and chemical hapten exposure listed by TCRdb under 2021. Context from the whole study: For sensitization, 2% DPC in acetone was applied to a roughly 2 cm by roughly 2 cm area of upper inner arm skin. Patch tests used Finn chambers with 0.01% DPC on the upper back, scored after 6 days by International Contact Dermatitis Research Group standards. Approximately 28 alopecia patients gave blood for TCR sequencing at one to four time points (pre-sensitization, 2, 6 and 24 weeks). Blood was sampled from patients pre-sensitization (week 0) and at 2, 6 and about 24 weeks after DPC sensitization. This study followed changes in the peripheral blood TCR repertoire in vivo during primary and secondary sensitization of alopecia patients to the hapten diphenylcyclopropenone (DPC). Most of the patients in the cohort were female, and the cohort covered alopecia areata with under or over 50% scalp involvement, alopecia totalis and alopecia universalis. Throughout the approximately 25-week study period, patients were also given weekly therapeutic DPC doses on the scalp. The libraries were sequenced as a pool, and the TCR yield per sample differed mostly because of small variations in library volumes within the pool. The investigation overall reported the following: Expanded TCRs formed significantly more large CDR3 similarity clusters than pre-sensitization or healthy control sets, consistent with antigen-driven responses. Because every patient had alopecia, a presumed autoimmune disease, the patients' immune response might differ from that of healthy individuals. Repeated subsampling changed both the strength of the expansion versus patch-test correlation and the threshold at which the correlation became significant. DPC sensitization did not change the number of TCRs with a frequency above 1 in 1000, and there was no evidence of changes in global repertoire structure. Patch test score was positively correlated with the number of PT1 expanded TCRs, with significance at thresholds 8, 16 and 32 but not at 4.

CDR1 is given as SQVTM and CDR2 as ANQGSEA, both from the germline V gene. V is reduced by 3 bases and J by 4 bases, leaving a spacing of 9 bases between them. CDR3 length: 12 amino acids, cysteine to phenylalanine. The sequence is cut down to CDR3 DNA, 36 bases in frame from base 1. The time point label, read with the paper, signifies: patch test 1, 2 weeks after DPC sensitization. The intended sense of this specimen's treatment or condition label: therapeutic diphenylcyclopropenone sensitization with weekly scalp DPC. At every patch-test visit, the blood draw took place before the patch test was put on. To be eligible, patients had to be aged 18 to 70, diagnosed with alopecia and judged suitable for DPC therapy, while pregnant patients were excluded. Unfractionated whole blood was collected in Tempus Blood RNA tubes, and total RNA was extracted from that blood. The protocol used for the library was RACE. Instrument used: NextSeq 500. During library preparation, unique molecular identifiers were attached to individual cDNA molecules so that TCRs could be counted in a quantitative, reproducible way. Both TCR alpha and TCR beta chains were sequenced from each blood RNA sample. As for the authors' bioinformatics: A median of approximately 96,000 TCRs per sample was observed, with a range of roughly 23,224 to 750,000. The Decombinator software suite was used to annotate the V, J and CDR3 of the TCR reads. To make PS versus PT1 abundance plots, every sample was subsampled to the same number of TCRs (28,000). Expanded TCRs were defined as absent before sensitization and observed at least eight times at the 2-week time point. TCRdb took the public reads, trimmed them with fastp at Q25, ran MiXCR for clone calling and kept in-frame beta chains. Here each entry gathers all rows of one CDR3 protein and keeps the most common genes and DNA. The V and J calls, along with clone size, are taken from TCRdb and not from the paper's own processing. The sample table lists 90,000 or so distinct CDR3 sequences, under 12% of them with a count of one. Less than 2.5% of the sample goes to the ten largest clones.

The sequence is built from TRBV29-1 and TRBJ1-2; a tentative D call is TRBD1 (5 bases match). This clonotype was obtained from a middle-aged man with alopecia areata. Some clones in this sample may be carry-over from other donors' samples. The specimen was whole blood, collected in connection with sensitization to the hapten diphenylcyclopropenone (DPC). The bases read TGCAGCGTTGACCTGGGACCCTATGGCTACACCTTC. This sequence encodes CSVDLGPYGYTF.